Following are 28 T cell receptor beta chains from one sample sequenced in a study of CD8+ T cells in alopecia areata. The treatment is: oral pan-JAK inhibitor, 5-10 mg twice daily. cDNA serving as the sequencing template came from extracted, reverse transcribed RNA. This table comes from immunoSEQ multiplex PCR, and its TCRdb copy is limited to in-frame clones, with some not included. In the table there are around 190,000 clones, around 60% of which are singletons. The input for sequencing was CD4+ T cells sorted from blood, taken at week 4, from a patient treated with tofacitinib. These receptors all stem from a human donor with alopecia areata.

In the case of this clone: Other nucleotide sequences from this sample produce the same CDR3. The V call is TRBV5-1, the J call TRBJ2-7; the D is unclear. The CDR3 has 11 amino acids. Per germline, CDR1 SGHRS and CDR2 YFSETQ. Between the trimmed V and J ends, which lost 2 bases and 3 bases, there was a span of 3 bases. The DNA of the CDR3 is TGCGCCAGCAGCTTAGACTACGAGCAGTACTTC. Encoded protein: CASSLDYEQYF. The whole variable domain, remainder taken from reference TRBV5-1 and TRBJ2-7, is KAGVTQTPRYLIKTRGQQVTLSCSPISGHRSVSWYQQTPGQGLQFLFEYFSETQRNKGNFPGRFSGRQFSNSRSEMNVSTLELGDSALYLCASSLDYEQYFGPGTRLTVT.

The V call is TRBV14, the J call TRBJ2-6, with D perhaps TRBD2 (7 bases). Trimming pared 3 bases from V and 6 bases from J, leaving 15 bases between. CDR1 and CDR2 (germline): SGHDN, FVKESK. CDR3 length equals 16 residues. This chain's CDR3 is CASSQNWGGEANVLTF. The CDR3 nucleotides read TGTGCCAGCAGCCAGAATTGGGGGGGCGAGGCCAACGTCCTGACTTTC.

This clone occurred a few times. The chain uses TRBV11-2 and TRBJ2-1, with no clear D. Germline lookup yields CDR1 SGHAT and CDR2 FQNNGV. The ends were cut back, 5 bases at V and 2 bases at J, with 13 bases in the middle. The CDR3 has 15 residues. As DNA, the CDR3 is TGTGCCAGCAGCCGGACGGCCTTTACCTACAATGAGCAGTTCTTC. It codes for CASSRTAFTYNEQFF.

CDR3 loop: CAWSIGNTGELFF. Here the CDR3 DNA reads TGTGCCTGGAGTATAGGGAACACCGGGGAGCTGTTTTTT. The rearrangement joins TRBV30 to TRBJ2-2; no firm D call. Germline V gene sequence: CDR1 GTSNPN, CDR2 SVGIG (reference sequence). The ends were cut back, 2 bases at V and 1 base at J, with 5 bases in the middle. The CDR3 sequence is 13 residues long.

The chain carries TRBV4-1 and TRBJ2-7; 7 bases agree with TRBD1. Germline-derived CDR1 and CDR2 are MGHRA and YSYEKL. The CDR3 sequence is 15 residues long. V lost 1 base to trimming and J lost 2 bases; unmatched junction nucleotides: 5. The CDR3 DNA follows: TGCGCCAGCAGCCAAGTTTTAACAGGGGCCTACGAGCAGTACTTC. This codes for CASSQVLTGAYEQYF.

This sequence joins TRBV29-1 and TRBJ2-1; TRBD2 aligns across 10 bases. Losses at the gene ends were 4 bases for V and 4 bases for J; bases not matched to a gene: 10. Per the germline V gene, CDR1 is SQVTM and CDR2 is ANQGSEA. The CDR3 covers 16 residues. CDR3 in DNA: TGCAGCGTTGTGATGGCACTAGCGGGGACTTACAATGAGCAGTTCTTC. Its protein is CSVVMALAGTYNEQFF.

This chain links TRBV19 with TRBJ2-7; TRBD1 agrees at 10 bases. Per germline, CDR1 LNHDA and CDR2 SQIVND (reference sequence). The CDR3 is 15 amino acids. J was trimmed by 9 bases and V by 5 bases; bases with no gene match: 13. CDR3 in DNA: TGTGCCAGTAGTTGGTCCGGGACAGGGGTTAATGTGCAGTACTTC. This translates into CASSWSGTGVNVQYF. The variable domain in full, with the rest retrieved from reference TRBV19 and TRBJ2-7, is DGGITQSPKYLFRKEGQNVTLSCEQNLNHDAMYWYRQDPGQGLRLIYYSQIVNDFQKGDIAEGYSVSREKKESFPLTVTSAQKNPTAFYLCASSWSGTGVNVQYFGPGTRLTVT.

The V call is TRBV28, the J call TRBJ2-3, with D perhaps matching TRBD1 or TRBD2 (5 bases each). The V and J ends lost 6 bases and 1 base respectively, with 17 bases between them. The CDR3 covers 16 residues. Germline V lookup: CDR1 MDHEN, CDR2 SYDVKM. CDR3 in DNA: TGTGCCAGCAGACATATGGGGGAGAGGGGCACAGATACGCAGTATTTT. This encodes CASRHMGERGTDTQYF. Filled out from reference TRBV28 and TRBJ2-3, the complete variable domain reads DVKVTQSSRYLVKRTGEKVFLECVQDMDHENMFWYRQDPGLGLRLIYFSYDVKMKEKGDIPEGYSVSREKKERFSLILESASTNQTSMYLCASRHMGERGTDTQYFGPGTRLTVL.

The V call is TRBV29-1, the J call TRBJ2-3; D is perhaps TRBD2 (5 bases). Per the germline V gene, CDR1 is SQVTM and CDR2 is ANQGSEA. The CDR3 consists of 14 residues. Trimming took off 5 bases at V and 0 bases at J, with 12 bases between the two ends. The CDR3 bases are TGCAGCGTTAATGGACTGTCTAGCACAGATACGCAGTATTTT. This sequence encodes CSVNGLSSTDTQYF.

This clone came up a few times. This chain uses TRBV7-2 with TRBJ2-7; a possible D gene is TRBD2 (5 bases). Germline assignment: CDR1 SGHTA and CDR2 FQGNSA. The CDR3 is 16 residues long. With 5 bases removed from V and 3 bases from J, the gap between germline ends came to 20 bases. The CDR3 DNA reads TGTGCCAGCAGCCTGTCGGCGCGGGCTAAAAACTACGAGCAGTACTTC. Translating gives CASSLSARAKNYEQYF.

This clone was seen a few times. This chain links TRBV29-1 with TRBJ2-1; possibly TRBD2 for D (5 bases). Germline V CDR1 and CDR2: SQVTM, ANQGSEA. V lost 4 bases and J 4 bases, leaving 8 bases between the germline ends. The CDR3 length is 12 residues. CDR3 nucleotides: TGCAGCGTTGGCCCGGGATACAATGAGCAGTTCTTC. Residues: CSVGPGYNEQFF.

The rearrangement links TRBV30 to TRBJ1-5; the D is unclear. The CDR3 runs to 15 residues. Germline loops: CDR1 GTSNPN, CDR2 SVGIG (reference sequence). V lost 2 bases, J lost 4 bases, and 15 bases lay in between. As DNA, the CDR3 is TGTGCCTGGAGTTGGGCCCTCGGCGGTAATCAGCCCCAGCATTTT. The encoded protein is CAWSWALGGNQPQHF. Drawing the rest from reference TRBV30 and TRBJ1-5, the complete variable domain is SQTIHQWPATLVQPVGSPLSLECTVEGTSNPNLYWYRQAAGRGLQLLFYSVGIGQISSEVPQNLSASRPQDRQFILSSKKLLLSDSGFYLCAWSWALGGNQPQHFGDGTRLSIL.

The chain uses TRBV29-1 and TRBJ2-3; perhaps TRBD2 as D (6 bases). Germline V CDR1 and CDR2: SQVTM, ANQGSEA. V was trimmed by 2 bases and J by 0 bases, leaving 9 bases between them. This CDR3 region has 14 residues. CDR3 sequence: CSVETGASTDTQYF. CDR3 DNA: TGCAGCGTTGAAACGGGAGCTAGCACAGATACGCAGTATTTT.

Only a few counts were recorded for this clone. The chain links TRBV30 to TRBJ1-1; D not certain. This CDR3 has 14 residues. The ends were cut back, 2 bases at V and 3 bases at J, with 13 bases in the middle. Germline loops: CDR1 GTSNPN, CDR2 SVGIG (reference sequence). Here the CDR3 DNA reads TGTGCCTGGAGTATCCGGGGATGGGACACTGAAGCTTTCTTT. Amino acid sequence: CAWSIRGWDTEAFF.

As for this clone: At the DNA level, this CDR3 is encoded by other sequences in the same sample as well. The CDR3 loop reads CASSLGTNEQFF. The CDR3 region has the DNA TGCGCCAGCAGCTTGGGTACCAATGAGCAGTTCTTC. This chain connects TRBV5-1 to TRBJ2-1; D is unresolved. The CDR3 runs to 12 residues. In germline, CDR1 is SGHRS, CDR2 YFSETQ. V lost 0 bases, J lost 6 bases, and 4 bases lay in between.

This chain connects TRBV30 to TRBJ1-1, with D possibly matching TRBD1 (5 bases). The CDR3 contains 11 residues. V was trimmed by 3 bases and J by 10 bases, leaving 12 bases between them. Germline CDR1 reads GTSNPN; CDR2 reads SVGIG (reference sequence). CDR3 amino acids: CAWRQESLAFF. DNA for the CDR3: TGTGCCTGGAGACAGGAGAGTTTAGCTTTCTTT.

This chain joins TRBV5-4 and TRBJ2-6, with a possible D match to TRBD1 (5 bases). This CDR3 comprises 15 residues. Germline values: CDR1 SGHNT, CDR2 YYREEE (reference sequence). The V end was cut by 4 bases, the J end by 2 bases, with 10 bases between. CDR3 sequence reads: CASSLRVAGANVLTF. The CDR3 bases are TGTGCCAGCAGCCTCAGGGTTGCTGGGGCCAACGTCCTGACTTTC.

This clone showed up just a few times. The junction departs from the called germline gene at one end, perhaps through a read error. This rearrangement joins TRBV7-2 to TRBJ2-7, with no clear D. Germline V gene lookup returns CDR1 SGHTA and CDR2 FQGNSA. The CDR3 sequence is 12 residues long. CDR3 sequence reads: CASSLVGYSPHF. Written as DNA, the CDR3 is TGTGCCAGCAGCTTAGTGGGTTACAGCCCTCACTTC.

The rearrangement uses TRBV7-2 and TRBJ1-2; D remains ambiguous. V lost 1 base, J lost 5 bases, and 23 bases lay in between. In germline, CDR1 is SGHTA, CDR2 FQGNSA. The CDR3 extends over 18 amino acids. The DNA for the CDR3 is TGTGCCAGCAGCTTAGTCCCTGTGGTGCGCCCCACGACGTATGGCTACACCTTC. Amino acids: CASSLVPVVRPTTYGYTF.

The CDR3 loop reads CASSYGAGDKNIQYF. CDR3 DNA: TGTGCCAGCAGTTACGGGGCCGGGGACAAAAACATTCAGTACTTC. This rearrangement joins TRBV6-5 to TRBJ2-4, with D possibly called TRBD1 or TRBD2 (5 bases each). CDR1 MNHEY and CDR2 SVGAGI come from the germline V gene. Trimming left V 2 bases short and J 3 bases short, with 11 bases between. There are 15 residues in the CDR3.

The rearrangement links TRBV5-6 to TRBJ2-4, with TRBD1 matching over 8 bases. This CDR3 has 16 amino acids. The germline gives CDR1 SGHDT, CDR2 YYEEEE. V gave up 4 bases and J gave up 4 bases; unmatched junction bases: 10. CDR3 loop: CASSRRAGQGKNIQYF. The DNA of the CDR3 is TGTGCCAGCAGCCGTCGAGCTGGACAGGGTAAAAACATTCAGTACTTC.

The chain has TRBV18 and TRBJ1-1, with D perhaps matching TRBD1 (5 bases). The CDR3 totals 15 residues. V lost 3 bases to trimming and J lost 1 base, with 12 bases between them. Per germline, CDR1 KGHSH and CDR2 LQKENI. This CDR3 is CASSPRDDRNTEAFF. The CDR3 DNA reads TGTGCCAGCTCACCGCGGGACGACAGGAACACTGAAGCTTTCTTT. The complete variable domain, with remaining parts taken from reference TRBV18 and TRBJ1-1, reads NAGVMQNPRHLVRRRGQEARLRCSPMKGHSHVYWYRQLPEEGLKFMVYLQKENIIDESGMPKERFSAEFPKEGPSILRIQQVVRGDSAAYFCASSPRDDRNTEAFFGQGTRLTVV.

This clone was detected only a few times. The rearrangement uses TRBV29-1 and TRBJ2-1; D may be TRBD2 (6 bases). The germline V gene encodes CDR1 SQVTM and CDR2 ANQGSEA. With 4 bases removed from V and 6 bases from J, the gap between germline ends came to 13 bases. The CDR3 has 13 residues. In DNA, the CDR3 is TGCAGCGTTGCCCGGGACTCACTCAATGAGCAGTTCTTC. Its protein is CSVARDSLNEQFF.

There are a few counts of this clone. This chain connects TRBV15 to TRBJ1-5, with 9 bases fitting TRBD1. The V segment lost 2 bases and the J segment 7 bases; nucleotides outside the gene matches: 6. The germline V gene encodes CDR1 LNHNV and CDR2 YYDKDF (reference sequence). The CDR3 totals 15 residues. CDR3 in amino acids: CATSRPDRGNQPQHF. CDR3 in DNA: TGTGCCACCAGCAGACCCGACAGGGGGAACCAGCCCCAGCATTTT.

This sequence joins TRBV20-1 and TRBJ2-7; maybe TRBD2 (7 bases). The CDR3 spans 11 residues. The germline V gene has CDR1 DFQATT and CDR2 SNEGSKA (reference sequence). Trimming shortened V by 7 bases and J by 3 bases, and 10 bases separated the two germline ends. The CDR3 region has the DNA TGCAGTGGGGAGGGGGTCTACGAGCAGTACTTC. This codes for CSGEGVYEQYF.

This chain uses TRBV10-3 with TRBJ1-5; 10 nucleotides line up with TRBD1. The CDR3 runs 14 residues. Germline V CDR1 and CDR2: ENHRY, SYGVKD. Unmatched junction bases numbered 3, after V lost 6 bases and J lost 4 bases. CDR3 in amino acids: CAISRTGGNQPQHF. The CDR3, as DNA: TGTGCCATCAGCAGGACAGGGGGGAATCAGCCCCAGCATTTT.

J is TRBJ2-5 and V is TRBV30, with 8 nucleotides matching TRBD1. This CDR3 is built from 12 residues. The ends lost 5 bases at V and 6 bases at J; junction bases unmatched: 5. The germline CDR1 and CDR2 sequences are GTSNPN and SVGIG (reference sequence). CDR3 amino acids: CAWDRGWKTQYF. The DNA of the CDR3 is TGTGCCTGGGACAGGGGCTGGAAGACCCAGTACTTC.

The CDR3: CASSLGLAVLMGDEQFF. Here the CDR3 DNA reads TGTGCCAGCAGCTTAGGATTAGCGGTACTGATGGGGGATGAGCAGTTCTTC. The rearrangement joins TRBV7-2 to TRBJ2-1; tentative D call: TRBD2 (6 bases). The V gene's germline CDR1 is SGHTA and CDR2 FQGNSA. The CDR3 covers 17 residues. Trimming cost V 1 base and J 8 bases, with 21 bases left between them.